This entry is about one T cell receptor (beta chain). In the original workflow: Nucleated cell number was recorded as an estimate derived from reference gene primer amplification. TCRdb's copy holds only in-frame clones and misses some; the assay was immunoSEQ multiplex PCR. V, J and clone size reflect that table, while D and trimming were determined from the DNA. The sample has about 70,000 clones, roughly 80% seen once; the top ten hold roughly 0.83%. This sample is drawn from a study of blood T cell repertoires in COVID-19. This CDR3 comprises 15 residues. Germline lookup yields CDR1 SGHTA and CDR2 FQGNSA. V shed 5 bases and J 6 bases; nucleotides not matched to a gene: 10.

The source of this sequence is a woman in her seventies with acute or convalescent COVID-19. The material sequenced was peripheral blood. The chain couples TRBV7-2 to TRBJ2-3; TRBD2 matches 8 bases. The CDR3 coding sequence is TGTGCCAGCAGCGAAAGAGCGGGGGCCGCCGATACGCAGTATTTT. This sequence encodes CASSERAGAADTQYF.